These 15 T cell receptor beta chains were sequenced from one sample in a study of vaccination effects on CD4 cells after COVID-19. These receptors lack a known antigen. ViraFEST expansion of antigen-specific CD4+ T cells with viral peptide pools preceded sequencing. Subsequent to a culture period of under twelve days, CD4+ T cells were isolated. Participants received two doses of either the BNT162b2 or mRNA-1273 vaccine. Sequencing was performed with immunoSEQ multiplex PCR; in TCRdb, only in-frame clones are kept and a portion is missing. Of approximately 83,000 clones in the sample, under 80% were seen once. The source was CD4+ T cells from PBMCs cultured with HCoV-OC43 spike peptides, collected after COVID-19 vaccination. Regarding subset: HCoV-OC43 spike overlapping peptide pool stimulation. The receptors originated from a human donor who received a COVID-19 vaccine.

The rearrangement uses TRBV4-1 and TRBJ1-1, with D perhaps TRBD1 (6 bases). The germline V and J ends were trimmed by 3 bases and 5 bases, with 19 bases remaining between them. The CDR3 extends over 16 amino acids. Per germline, CDR1 MGHRA and CDR2 YSYEKL. The CDR3 bases are TGCGCCAGCAGCCAGAGAAAGACAGGATTGAGAACTGAAGCTTTCTTT. Amino acids: CASSQRKTGLRTEAFF.

A word on this clone: At one end, the junction sequence differs from germline, possibly due to a read error. The rearrangement joins TRBV12-3 or TRBV12-4 to TRBJ1-1, with no clear D. The CDR3 length is 11 residues. CDR3 nucleotide sequence: TGTGCCAGCAGTCGTATGTTTGAACCTTTCTTT. The encoded protein is CASSRMFEPFF.

This chain joins TRBV6-5 and TRBJ2-3, with D perhaps matching TRBD1 (5 bases). The CDR3 totals 15 residues. The V end lost 6 bases, the J end lost 8 bases, and 21 bases lay between the germline ends. The V gene's germline CDR1 is MNHEY and CDR2 SVGAGI. CDR3 sequence: CASSPPTAAAGTQYF. CDR3 bases: TGTGCCAGCAGCCCCCCGACAGCCGCAGCAGGTACGCAGTATTTT.

The genes are TRBV6-5 and TRBJ1-4, with 7 nucleotides matching TRBD1. CDR3 length equals 15 residues. V was clipped by 2 bases and J by 8 bases; unmatched bases: 8. Germline loops: CDR1 MNHEY, CDR2 SVGAGI. The CDR3 spells CASSYRDRVGEKLFF. The CDR3 nucleotides are TGTGCCAGCAGTTACCGTGACAGGGTTGGGGAAAAACTGTTTTTT.

This chain uses TRBV6-5 with TRBJ1-2; a weak D match, TRBD1 (6 bases). V lost 7 bases and J lost 4, with 10 bases in between. Germline V gene data show CDR1 as MNHEY and CDR2 as SVGAGI. This CDR3 contains 12 residues. The CDR3 DNA is TGTGCCAGCACCCAGGACAGCTATGGCTACACCTTC. It is translated as CASTQDSYGYTF.

The J gene is TRBJ2-3, the V gene TRBV27; D unresolved. Germline CDR1 is MNHEY and CDR2 is SMNVEV (reference sequence). The CDR3 runs to 14 residues. The ends were cut back, 6 bases at V and 5 bases at J, with 15 bases in the middle. The CDR3 loop reads CASSLVFTQDTQYF. CDR3 DNA sequence: TGTGCCAGCAGCCTCGTGTTTACCCAAGATACGCAGTATTTT.

V usage is TRBV10-3 and J usage is TRBJ1-4; no firm D call. This CDR3 spans 15 amino acids. V lost 0 bases and J 3 bases, leaving 8 bases between the germline ends. Germline V gene sequence: CDR1 ENHRY, CDR2 SYGVKD. The CDR3 region has the DNA TGTGCCATCAGTGAGTCGAGGGATGCTAATGAAAAACTGTTTTTT. Translating gives CAISESRDANEKLFF.

As regards this clone: At the DNA level, this CDR3 is encoded by other sequences in the same sample as well. This chain links TRBV24-1 with TRBJ1-1; TRBD1 matches 10 bases. V lost 4 bases and J lost 3; bases outside the gene matches: 4. The CDR3 is 15 residues long. Germline V CDR1 and CDR2: KGHDR, SFDVKD. DNA of the CDR3: TGTGCCACCAGTGACCCCGGACAGGGGGACACTGAAGCTTTCTTT. Residues: CATSDPGQGDTEAFF.

The chain employs TRBV30 and TRBJ1-1, with D perhaps matching TRBD1 (6 bases). V was pared by 2 bases and J by 9 bases, with 16 bases between. Germline V CDR1 and CDR2: GTSNPN, SVGIG (reference sequence). This CDR3 has 13 residues. CDR3 sequence: CAWSPGRGEKAFF. CDR3 DNA sequence: TGTGCCTGGAGTCCGGGCAGGGGAGAGAAAGCTTTCTTT.

The chain combines TRBV5-1 with TRBJ2-1; D ambiguous. Germline CDR1 SGHRS, CDR2 YFSETQ. V was clipped by 3 bases and J by 5 bases, with 18 bases between them. CDR3 size: 16 residues. CDR3 in DNA: TGCGCCAGCAGCTCGGCGATAGGTACCATTCACAATGAGCAGTTCTTC. Its translation: CASSSAIGTIHNEQFF.

J is TRBJ1-2 and V is TRBV19; possibly TRBD1 for D (5 bases). This CDR3 comprises 13 residues. The V end was cut by 4 bases, the J end by 5 bases, with 11 bases between. CDR1 LNHDA and CDR2 SQIVND come from the germline V gene (reference sequence). Here the CDR3 reads CASSKQQDYGYTF. Here the CDR3 DNA reads TGTGCCAGTAGTAAACAACAGGATTATGGCTACACCTTC.

The chain joins TRBV5-6 to TRBJ1-2; possible D gene TRBD1, 5 bases. V lost 0 bases, J lost 5 bases, and 8 bases lay in between. Germline V CDR1 and CDR2: SGHDT, YYEEEE. This CDR3 has 13 residues. CDR3 nucleotides: TGTGCCAGCAGCTTGGGACAGACGTATGGCTACACCTTC. This translates into CASSLGQTYGYTF.

The sample holds a few counts of this clone. The rearrangement uses TRBV7-2 and TRBJ2-1, with 7 bases lining up with TRBD1. The CDR3 has 13 amino acids. Trimming took 3 bases from V and 6 from J; bases not matched to a gene: 2. CDR1 is SGHTA and CDR2 is FQGNSA in the germline V gene. CDR3 in amino acids: CASSLGQINEQFF. Written as DNA, the CDR3 is TGTGCCAGCAGCTTGGGACAGATCAATGAGCAGTTCTTC.

The rearrangement uses TRBV11-2 and TRBJ2-7; D is ambiguous. Trimming left V 1 base short and J 3 bases short, with 16 bases between. The CDR3 loop spans 16 amino acids. Germline V gives CDR1 SGHAT, CDR2 FQNNGV. CDR3 sequence: CASSLVHGGIHYEQYV. DNA of the CDR3: TGTGCCAGCAGCTTAGTCCATGGCGGAATTCACTACGAGCAGTACGTC.

This clone was detected only a few times. This chain joins TRBV6-5 and TRBJ2-2, with D unclear. Germline assignment: CDR1 MNHEY and CDR2 SVGAGI. Deletions cut 2 bases from V and 0 bases from J, with 4 bases between. This CDR3 has 14 residues. The CDR3 DNA sequence: TGTGCCAGCAGTTACCGTCCGAACACCGGGGAGCTGTTTTTT. Its protein is CASSYRPNTGELFF.